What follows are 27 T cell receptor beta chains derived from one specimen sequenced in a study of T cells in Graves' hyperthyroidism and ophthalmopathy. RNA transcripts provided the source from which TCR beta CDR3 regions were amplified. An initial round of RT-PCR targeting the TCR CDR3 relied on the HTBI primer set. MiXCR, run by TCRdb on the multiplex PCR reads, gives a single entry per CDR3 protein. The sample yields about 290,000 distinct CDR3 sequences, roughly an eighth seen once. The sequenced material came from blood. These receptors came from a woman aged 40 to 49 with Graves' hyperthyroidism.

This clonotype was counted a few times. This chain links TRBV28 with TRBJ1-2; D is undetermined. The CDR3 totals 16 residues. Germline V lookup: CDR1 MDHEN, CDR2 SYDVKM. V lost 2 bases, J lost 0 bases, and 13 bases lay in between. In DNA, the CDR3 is TGTGCCAGCAGTTTACGGGGAATGGGAGCTAACTATGGCTACACCTTC. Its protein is CASSLRGMGANYGYTF.

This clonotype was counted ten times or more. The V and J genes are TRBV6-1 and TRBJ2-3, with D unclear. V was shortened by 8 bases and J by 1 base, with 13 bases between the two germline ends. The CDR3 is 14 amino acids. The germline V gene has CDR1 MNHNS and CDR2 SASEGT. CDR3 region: CASQTPGGTDTQYF. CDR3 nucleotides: TGTGCCAGCCAGACCCCAGGAGGCACAGATACGCAGTATTTT.

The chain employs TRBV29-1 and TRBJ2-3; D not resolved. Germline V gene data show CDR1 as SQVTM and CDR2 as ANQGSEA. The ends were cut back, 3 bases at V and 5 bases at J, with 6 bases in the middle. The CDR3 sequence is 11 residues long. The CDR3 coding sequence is TGCAGCGTTGAGCAAGGAGATACGCAGTATTTT. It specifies CSVEQGDTQYF.

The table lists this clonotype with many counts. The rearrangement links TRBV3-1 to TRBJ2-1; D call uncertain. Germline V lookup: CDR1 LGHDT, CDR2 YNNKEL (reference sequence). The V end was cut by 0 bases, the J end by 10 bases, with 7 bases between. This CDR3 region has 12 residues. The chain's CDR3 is CASSQDLREQFF. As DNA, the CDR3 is TGTGCCAGCAGCCAAGACCTACGGGAGCAGTTCTTC.

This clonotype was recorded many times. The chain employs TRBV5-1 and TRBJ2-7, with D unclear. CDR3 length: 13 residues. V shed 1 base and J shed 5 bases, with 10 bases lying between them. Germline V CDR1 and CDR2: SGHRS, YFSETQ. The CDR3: CASSLMDRHEQYF. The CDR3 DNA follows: TGCGCCAGCAGCTTGATGGATAGGCACGAGCAGTACTTC.

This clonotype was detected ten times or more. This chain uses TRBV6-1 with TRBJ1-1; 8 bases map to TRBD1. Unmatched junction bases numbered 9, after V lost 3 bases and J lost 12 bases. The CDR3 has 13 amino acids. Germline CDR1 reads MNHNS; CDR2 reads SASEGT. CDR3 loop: CASSDAGGAGTFF. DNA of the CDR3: TGTGCCAGCAGTGACGCAGGGGGCGCCGGTACTTTCTTT.

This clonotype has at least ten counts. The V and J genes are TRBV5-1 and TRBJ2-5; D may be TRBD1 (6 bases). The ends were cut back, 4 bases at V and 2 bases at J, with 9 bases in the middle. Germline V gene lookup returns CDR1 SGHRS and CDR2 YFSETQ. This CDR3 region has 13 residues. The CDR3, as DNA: TGCGCCAGCAGCACCGGGACACAAGAGACCCAGTACTTC. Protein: CASSTGTQETQYF.

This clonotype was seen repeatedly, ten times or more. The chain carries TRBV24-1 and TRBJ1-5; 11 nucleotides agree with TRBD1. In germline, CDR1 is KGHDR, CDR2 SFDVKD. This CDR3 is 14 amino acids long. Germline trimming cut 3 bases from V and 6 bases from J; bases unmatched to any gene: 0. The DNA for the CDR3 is TGTGCCACCAGTGATGGACAGGGGGCTCAGCCCCAGCATTTT. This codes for CATSDGQGAQPQHF.

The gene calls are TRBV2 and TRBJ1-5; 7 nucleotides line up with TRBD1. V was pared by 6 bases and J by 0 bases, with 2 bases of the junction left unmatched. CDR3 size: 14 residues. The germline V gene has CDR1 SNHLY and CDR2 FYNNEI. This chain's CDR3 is CASRQGSSNQPQHF. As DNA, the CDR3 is TGTGCCAGCAGACAGGGGTCTAGCAATCAGCCCCAGCATTTT.

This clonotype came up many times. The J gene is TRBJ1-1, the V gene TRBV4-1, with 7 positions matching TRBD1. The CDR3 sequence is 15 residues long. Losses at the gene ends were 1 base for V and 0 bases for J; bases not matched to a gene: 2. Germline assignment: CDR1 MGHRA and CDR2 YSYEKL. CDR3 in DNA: TGCGCCAGCAGCCAAGCAGGGGGGATGAACACTGAAGCTTTCTTT. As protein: CASSQAGGMNTEAFF.

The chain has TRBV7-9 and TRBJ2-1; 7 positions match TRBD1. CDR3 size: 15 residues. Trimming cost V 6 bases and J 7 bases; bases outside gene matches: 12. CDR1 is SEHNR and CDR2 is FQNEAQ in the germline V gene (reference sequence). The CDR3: CASRQMGQQLNEQFF. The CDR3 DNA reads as TGTGCCAGCAGACAAATGGGACAGCAGTTAAATGAGCAGTTCTTC. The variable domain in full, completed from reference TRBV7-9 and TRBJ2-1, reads DTGVSQNPRHKITKRGQNVTFRCDPISEHNRLYWYRQTLGQGPEFLTYFQNEAQLEKSRLLSDRFSAERPKGSFSTLEIQRTEQGDSAMYLCASRQMGQQLNEQFFGPGTRLTVL.

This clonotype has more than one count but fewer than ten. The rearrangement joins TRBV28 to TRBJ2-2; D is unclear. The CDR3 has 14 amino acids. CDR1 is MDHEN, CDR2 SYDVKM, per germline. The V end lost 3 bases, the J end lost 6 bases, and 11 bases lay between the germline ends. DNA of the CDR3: TGTGCCAGCAGTTTCGATCAGGTCCCCGGGGAGCTGTTTTTT. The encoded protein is CASSFDQVPGELFF.

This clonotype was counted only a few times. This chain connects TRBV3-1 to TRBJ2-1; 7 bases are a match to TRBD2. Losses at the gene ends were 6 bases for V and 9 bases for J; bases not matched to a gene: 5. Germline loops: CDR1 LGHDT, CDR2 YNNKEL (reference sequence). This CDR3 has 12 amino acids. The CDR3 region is CASRDRTSEQFF. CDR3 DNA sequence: TGTGCCAGCAGAGACCGGACTAGTGAGCAGTTCTTC.

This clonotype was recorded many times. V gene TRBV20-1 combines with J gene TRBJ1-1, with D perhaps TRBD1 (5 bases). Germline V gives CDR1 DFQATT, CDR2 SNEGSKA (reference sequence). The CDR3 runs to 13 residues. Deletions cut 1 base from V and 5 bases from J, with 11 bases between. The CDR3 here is CSARGGSGTEAFF. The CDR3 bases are TGCAGTGCTAGAGGGGGCTCGGGGACTGAAGCTTTCTTT.

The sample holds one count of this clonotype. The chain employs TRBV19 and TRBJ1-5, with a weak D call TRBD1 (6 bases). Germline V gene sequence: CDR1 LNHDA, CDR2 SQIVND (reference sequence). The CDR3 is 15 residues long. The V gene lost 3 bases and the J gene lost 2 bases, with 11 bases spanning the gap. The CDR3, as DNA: TGTGCCAGTAGTATTACGGGGGCACGCAATCAGCCCCAGCATTTT. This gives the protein CASSITGARNQPQHF.

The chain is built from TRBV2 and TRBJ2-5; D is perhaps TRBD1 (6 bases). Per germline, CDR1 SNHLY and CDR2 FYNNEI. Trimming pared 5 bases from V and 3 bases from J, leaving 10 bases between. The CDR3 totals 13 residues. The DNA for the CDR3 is TGTGCCAGCAGTAGACAGGCGGAAGAGACCCAGTACTTC. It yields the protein CASSRQAEETQYF. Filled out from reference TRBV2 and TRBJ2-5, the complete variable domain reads EPEVTQTPSHQVTQMGQEVILRCVPISNHLYFYWYRQILGQKVEFLVSFYNNEISEKSEIFDDQFSVERPDGSNFTLKIRSTKLEDSAMYFCASSRQAEETQYFGPGTRLLVL.

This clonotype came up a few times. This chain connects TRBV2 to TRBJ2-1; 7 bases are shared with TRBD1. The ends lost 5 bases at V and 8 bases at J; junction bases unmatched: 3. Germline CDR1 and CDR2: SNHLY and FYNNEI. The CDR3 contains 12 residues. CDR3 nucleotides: TGTGCCAGCAGTTACCAGGGGGATGAGCAGTTCTTC. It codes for CASSYQGDEQFF.

CDR3 residues: CASSRLAEAKNIQYF. The CDR3, as DNA: TGTGCCAGCAGCCGACTAGCGGAGGCCAAAAACATTCAGTACTTC. This chain connects TRBV7-9 to TRBJ2-4, with TRBD2 matching over 9 bases. The CDR3 loop spans 15 amino acids. Germline V gives CDR1 SEHNR, CDR2 FQNEAQ (reference sequence). V dropped 5 bases and J dropped 1; count of bases not matched to a gene: 3.

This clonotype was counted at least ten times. DNA of the CDR3: TGCAGTGCTGGCGGGGGAAACACTGAAGCTTTCTTT. Protein sequence: CSAGGGNTEAFF. This chain uses TRBV20-1 with TRBJ1-1; D perhaps matches TRBD1 (5 bases). Per germline, CDR1 DFQATT and CDR2 SNEGSKA (reference sequence). The CDR3 consists of 12 residues. The V end was cut by 5 bases, the J end by 2 bases, with 9 bases between.

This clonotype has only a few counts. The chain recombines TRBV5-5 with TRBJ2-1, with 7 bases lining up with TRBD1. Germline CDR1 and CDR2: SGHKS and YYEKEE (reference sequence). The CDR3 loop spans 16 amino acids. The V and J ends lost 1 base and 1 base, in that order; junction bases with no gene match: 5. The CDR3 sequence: CASSLRQGNSYNEQFF. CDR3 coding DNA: TGTGCCAGCAGCTTGCGACAGGGAAATTCCTACAATGAGCAGTTCTTC.

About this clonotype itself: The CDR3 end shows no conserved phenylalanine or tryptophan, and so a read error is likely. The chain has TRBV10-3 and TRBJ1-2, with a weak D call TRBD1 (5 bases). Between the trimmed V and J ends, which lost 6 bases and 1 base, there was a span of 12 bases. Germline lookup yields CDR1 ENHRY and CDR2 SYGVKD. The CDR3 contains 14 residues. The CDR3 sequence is CAIRRDGGNYGYTL. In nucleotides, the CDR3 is TGTGCCATCAGACGGGACGGCGGTAACTATGGCTACACCCTC.

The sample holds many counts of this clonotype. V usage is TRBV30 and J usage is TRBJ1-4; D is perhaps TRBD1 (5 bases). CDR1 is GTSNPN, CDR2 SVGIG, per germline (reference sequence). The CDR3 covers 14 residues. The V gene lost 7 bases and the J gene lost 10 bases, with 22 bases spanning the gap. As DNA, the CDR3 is TGTGCCTCCCACAGAGGGGACGAATTTGGAAAACTGTTTTTT. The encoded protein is CASHRGDEFGKLFF.

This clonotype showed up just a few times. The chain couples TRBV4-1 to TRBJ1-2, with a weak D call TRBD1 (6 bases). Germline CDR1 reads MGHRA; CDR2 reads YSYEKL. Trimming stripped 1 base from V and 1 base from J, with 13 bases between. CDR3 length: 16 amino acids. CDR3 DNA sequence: TGCGCCAGCAGCCAAGGGCGTGGGGGCCATAACTATGGCTACACCTTC. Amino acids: CASSQGRGGHNYGYTF.

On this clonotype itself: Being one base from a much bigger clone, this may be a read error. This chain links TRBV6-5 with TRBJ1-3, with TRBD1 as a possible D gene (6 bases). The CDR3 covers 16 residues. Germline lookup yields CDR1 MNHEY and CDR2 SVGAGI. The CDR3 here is CVSSYQSGGSGNTIYF. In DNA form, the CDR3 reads TGTGTCAGCAGTTATCAATCCGGGGGCAGCGGAAACACCATATATTTT.

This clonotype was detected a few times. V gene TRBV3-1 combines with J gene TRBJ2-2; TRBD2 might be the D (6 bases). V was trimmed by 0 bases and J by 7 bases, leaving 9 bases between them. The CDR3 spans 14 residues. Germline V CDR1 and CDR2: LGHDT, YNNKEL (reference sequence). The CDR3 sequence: CASSQDSGVGELFF. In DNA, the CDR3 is TGTGCCAGCAGCCAAGATTCGGGGGTCGGGGAGCTGTTTTTT.

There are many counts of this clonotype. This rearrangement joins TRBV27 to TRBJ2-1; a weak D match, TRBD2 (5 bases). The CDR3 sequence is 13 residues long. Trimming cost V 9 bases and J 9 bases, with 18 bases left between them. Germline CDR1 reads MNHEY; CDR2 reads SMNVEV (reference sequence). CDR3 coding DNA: TGTGCCAGTCGGACTCAGCCTCACCTTGAGCAGTTCTTC. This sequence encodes CASRTQPHLEQFF.

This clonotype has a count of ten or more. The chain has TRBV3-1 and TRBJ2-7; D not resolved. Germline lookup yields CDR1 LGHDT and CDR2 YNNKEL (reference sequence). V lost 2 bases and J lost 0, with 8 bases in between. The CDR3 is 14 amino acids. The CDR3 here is CASSQLSSSYEQYF. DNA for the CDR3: TGTGCCAGCAGCCAACTCAGTAGCTCCTACGAGCAGTACTTC.